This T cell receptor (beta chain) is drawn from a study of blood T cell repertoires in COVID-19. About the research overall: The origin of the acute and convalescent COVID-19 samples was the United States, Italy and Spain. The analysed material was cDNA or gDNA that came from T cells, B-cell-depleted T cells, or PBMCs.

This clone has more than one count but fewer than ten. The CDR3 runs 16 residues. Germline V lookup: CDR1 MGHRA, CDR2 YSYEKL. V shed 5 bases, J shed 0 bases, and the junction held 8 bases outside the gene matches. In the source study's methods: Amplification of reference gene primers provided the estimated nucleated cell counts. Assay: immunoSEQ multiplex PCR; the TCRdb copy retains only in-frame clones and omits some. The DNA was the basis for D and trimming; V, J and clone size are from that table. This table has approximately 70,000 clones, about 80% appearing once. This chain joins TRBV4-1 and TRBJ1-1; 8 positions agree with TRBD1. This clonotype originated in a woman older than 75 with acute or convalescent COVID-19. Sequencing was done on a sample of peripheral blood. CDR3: CASSYRDRSMNTEAFF. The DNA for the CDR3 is TGCGCCAGCAGCTACCGGGACAGGTCCATGAACACTGAAGCTTTCTTT.